Included here is one T cell receptor (beta chain) sequence, with context. This clone was counted a single time. Its antigen is not yet known. Per-nucleotide qualities are absent, and no much larger clonotype sits a single base away. Whole blood was collected in K2EDTA tubes by collaborating institutions according to the institutions' own protocols. Collaborator samples were shipped for TCRbeta analysis as frozen whole blood, isolated PBMCs, or DNA extracted from either sample type. The sample comes from a study of blood T cell repertoires in COVID-19 (TCRdb year 2020). With respect to the entire study: Samples from collaborators originated in the United States, Italy and Spain and spanned both the acute and convalescent phases of COVID-19. Samples came from the ongoing ImmuneRACE study (first 160 participants) plus 1,254 subjects from 6 global collaborators. The repertoires were released in a freely available public database intended as a resource for research on the immune response to SARS-CoV-2. Where available, HLA class I and class II types were obtained from metadata supplied by the sample provider rather than from assay-based typing. The material from the prospective study consisted of cDNA or gDNA derived from T cells, B-cell-depleted T cells, or PBMCs. Deeply sampled blood TCRbeta repertoires from subjects exposed to, actively infected with, or recovered from COVID-19 were included in the dataset. A de-identified subject ID, COVID-19 status, age in years and sex were almost always included in the sample metadata.

Broad study findings and their caveats: How much clinical and demographic metadata was included differed by source and by participant, and the metadata was provided uncurated.

The trim is 5 bases for V and 8 bases for J, with a gap of 18 bases between the germline ends. The CDR3 measures 14 amino acids from cysteine to phenylalanine. Only the CDR3 part of the read is kept: 42 bases, read in frame from the first base. CDR1 and CDR2 are read off the germline V gene (reference sequence) as SEHNR and FQNEAQ. TCRbeta CDR3 regions were amplified from genomic DNA using the immunoSEQ Assay, a bias-controlled multiplex PCR. Under the source paper's analysis protocol: The number of nucleated cells in each sample was estimated from the amplification of reference gene primers within the assay. To quantify the absolute abundance of each unique TCRbeta CDR3 rearrangement, sequence reads were collapsed and filtered. Productive Simpson clonality was computed per sample as the square root of Simpson's diversity index over productive rearrangements. Not all clones reach the TCRdb copy of this immuneACCESS table, which keeps in-frame sequences only. Checked studies attribute under half of the gap to unresolved V genes and leave the rest unexplained. Clone size and the V and J calls come from that table; the DNA yielded D and trimming. This sample has over 150,000 clones in its table, and under 85% of those were observed once. Roughly 2.8% of the sample goes to the ten largest clones.

Recombination linked TRBV7-9 to TRBJ1-2; tentative D gene TRBD1, with 6 bases matching. The sequence came from a man between 65 and 85 years old with acute or convalescent COVID-19. The specimen was peripheral blood. The CDR3 reads CASSQIQGLDGYTF. The sequenced DNA: TGTGCCAGCAGCCAAATTCAGGGGCTAGACGGCTACACCTTC.